This T cell receptor (beta chain) was sequenced for a study of T cells in women clearing cervical HPV infection. The table came from immunoSEQ multiplex PCR; TCRdb's copy has only in-frame clones and leaves some out. The sample holds more than 15,000 clones. Cervical HPV DNA detected by MY09/MY11 PCR, typed by dot-blot. CDR1 and CDR2 (germline): GTSNPN, SVGIG (reference sequence). This CDR3 has 13 residues. Trimming pared 1 base from V and 6 bases from J, leaving 12 bases between. About this clone: The read ends 3 residues shy of where the CDR3 ends; the end is completed using the germline J gene.

Sequenced: blood buffy coat. The gene calls are TRBV30 and TRBJ1-1; possible D gene TRBD1, 6 bases. The sequence derives from a woman between 18 and 69 years old with a cervical HPV16 infection that either progressed to CIN3+ or cleared (not recorded which). The part of the CDR3 DNA that was read is TGTGCCTGGAGTGCAACAGGGTCCGCTGAA. It encodes CAWSATGSAE. In full, the CDR3 is CAWSATGSAEAFF.